This T cell receptor beta chain was sequenced for a study of CD8+ T cells in alopecia areata. A word on this clone: Its antigen is as yet unknown.

V was pared by 0 bases and J by 8 bases, with 22 bases between. The CDR3 is 17 residues long. Germline V gene data show CDR1 as SNHLY and CDR2 as FYNNEI. As part of sample collection, lesional scalp punch biopsies and peripheral blood were taken from alopecia areata patients. Study-wide results and caveats: Elevated clonality characterized lesional scalp relative to normal scalp, particularly in alopecia totalis/universalis. Patients showed less clear TCR sequence sharing than mice, possibly partly because of HLA diversity.

Extraction of RNA preceded its reverse transcription into cDNA, which served as the sequencing template. TCRdb keeps only in-frame clones here, not all; method: immunoSEQ multiplex PCR. Seen here are around 50,000 clones, about 96% observed once, and the top ten hold around 24%. Sequenced material: CD8+ T cells sorted from blood, taken at week 0. The chain links TRBV2 to TRBJ1-2, with D unclear. This TCR came from a human donor with alopecia areata. The CDR3 spells CASSEAIIHGDFEGYTF. CDR3 coding DNA: TGTGCCAGCAGTGAAGCAATTATTCATGGGGATTTCGAAGGCTACACCTTC. Full variable domain (missing parts from reference TRBV2 and TRBJ1-2): EPEVTQTPSHQVTQMGQEVILRCVPISNHLYFYWYRQILGQKVEFLVSFYNNEISEKSEIFDDQFSVERPDGSNFTLKIRSTKLEDSAMYFCASSEAIIHGDFEGYTFGSGTRLTVV.